One and the same sample provided the 17 T cell receptor beta chains below, sequenced in a study of T cells in Graves' hyperthyroidism and ophthalmopathy. Researchers took RNA transcripts and amplified the TCR beta CDR3 regions from them. First-round RT-PCR of the TCR CDR3 relied on the HTBI primer set. Using its own MiXCR run on the multiplex PCR reads, TCRdb lists one record per CDR3 protein. Here the sample spans approximately 370,000 distinct CDR3 sequences, 15% being singletons. Input material: blood. The receptors stem from a woman younger than 45 with Graves' hyperthyroidism.

This clonotype has a count of ten or more. V gene TRBV28 combines with J gene TRBJ1-2; no clear D. The germline V gene has CDR1 MDHEN and CDR2 SYDVKM. The CDR3 is 15 amino acids. The germline V and J ends were trimmed by 3 bases and 1 base, with 12 bases remaining between them. CDR3 in amino acids: CASSFHAGNNYGYTF. CDR3 nucleotide sequence: TGTGCCAGCAGTTTTCATGCAGGAAATAACTATGGCTACACCTTC.

The chain has TRBV4-1 and TRBJ1-2, with 7 bases identical to TRBD1. Losses at the gene ends were 1 base for V and 4 bases for J; bases not matched to a gene: 9. CDR3 length: 16 amino acids. In germline, CDR1 is MGHRA, CDR2 YSYEKL. As DNA, the CDR3 is TGCGCCAGCAGCCAAGCCGCCAGACAGGGCACCTATGGCTACACCTTC. Translating it yields CASSQAARQGTYGYTF.

This clonotype was observed at least ten times. This rearrangement joins TRBV7-6 to TRBJ2-3, with 11 bases that match TRBD2. The V gene end was trimmed by 4 bases and the J gene end by 2 bases; junction bases not matched to a gene: 8. Germline V gives CDR1 SGHVS, CDR2 FNYEAQ. This CDR3 contains 17 residues. The CDR3 reads CASSSTTGLAVTDTQYF. The CDR3 nucleotides are TGTGCCAGCAGCTCGACGACGGGACTAGCGGTCACAGATACGCAGTATTTT.

This clonotype appeared many times. This chain uses TRBV28 with TRBJ1-5; D uncertain. The CDR3 totals 11 residues. V shed 6 bases and J shed 9 bases, with 9 bases lying between them. Germline CDR1 is MDHEN and CDR2 is SYDVKM. DNA of the CDR3: TGTGCCAGCAGCCAGGTGCGGCCCCAGCATTTT. Translation gives CASSQVRPQHF. Full variable domain (missing parts from reference TRBV28 and TRBJ1-5): DVKVTQSSRYLVKRTGEKVFLECVQDMDHENMFWYRQDPGLGLRLIYFSYDVKMKEKGDIPEGYSVSREKKERFSLILESASTNQTSMYLCASSQVRPQHFGDGTRLSIL.

The chain joins TRBV16 to TRBJ1-1; D is unresolved. From germline, CDR1 is KGHSY and CDR2 FQNENV. The length of the CDR3 is 13 residues. V shed 0 bases and J shed 10 bases, with 12 bases lying between them. CDR3 protein: CASSQSSAPGAFF. The CDR3 DNA sequence: TGTGCCAGCAGCCAATCGTCGGCCCCAGGAGCTTTCTTT.

In this sample, this clonotype turned up many times. The chain couples TRBV10-1 to TRBJ2-1, with 10 positions matching TRBD1. CDR1 is WNHNN and CDR2 is SYGVQD in the germline V gene (reference sequence). The CDR3 covers 14 residues. V shed 6 bases, J shed 6 bases, and the junction held 5 bases outside the gene matches. The CDR3 nucleotides are TGCGCCAGCAGACCGGGACAGGGGTCCAATGAGCAGTTCTTC. Translated: CASRPGQGSNEQFF.

This clonotype was seen a handful of times. The J gene is TRBJ2-7, the V gene TRBV6-1, with 14 positions matching TRBD2. Germline V CDR1 and CDR2: MNHNS, SASEGT. V dropped 6 bases and J dropped 7; count of bases not matched to a gene: 11. The CDR3 is 16 residues long. The CDR3 protein is CASSIPRTSGRWEQYF. As DNA, the CDR3 is TGTGCCAGCAGCATACCCAGGACTAGCGGGAGGTGGGAGCAGTACTTC.

This rearrangement joins TRBV5-1 to TRBJ1-1; 9 bases are a match to TRBD1. Germline-derived CDR1 and CDR2 are SGHRS and YFSETQ. This CDR3 spans 15 amino acids. After removal of 2 bases from V and 2 bases from J, the junction contained 4 bases not matched to a gene. The CDR3 bases are TGCGCCAGCAGCTTCGGGGGACAGGGCAACACTGAAGCTTTCTTT. It translates to CASSFGGQGNTEAFF.

The sample holds many counts of this clonotype. The chain is built from TRBV20-1 and TRBJ2-5; possibly TRBD2 for D (6 bases). With 4 bases removed from V and 1 base from J, the gap between germline ends came to 7 bases. From germline, CDR1 is DFQATT and CDR2 SNEGSKA (reference sequence). The CDR3 sequence is 12 residues long. CDR3 sequence reads: CSATGSQETQYF. CDR3 DNA: TGCAGTGCTACCGGGAGCCAAGAGACCCAGTACTTC.

The chain employs TRBV19 and TRBJ2-7; a weak D match, TRBD2 (7 bases). Germline CDR1 is LNHDA and CDR2 is SQIVND (reference sequence). The CDR3 has 18 residues. With 0 bases removed from V and 3 bases from J, the gap between germline ends came to 21 bases. The CDR3 DNA sequence: TGTGCCAGTAGTATAGATCGGAGGAGGGGGACTAACATCTACGAGCAGTACTTC. Amino acids: CASSIDRRRGTNIYEQYF.

This clonotype was counted between two and nine times. The genes are TRBV10-3 and TRBJ2-3, with TRBD1 matching 12 bases. J was trimmed by 4 bases and V by 11 bases; bases with no gene match: 10. The germline V gene has CDR1 ENHRY and CDR2 SYGVKD. This CDR3 is 15 amino acids long. Here the CDR3 DNA reads TGTGCCGCCAGTCCGGGACAGGGGGCCGCAGATACGCAGTATTTT. Protein sequence: CAASPGQGAADTQYF.

In its sample, this clonotype was seen a few times. The chain combines TRBV27 with TRBJ2-3; D is possibly TRBD1 (6 bases). This CDR3 spans 16 amino acids. The germline V gene has CDR1 MNHEY and CDR2 SMNVEV (reference sequence). Trimming took off 5 bases at V and 4 bases at J, with 19 bases between the two ends. The CDR3 DNA follows: TGTGCCAGCAGTCCCAGGGGTCCCAGGGGACCAGATACGCAGTATTTT. Translated: CASSPRGPRGPDTQYF.

This clonotype was counted many times. CDR3 region: CASSLSTGAGQLFF. The CDR3 DNA follows: TGTGCCAGCAGTTTAAGTACGGGAGCCGGGCAACTGTTTTTT. This sequence joins TRBV12-3 or TRBV12-4 and TRBJ1-4, with D unresolved. V was shortened by 2 bases and J by 12 bases, with 16 bases between the two germline ends. The CDR3 covers 14 residues.

The table lists this clonotype with a few counts. One base away lies a much larger clone, so this may be a sequencing read error. The CDR3 region is CASSSPNAGRGLETQYF. The CDR3 bases are TGTGCCAGCAGTTCCCCGAACGCAGGCAGGGGTTTGGAGACCCAGTACTTC. The chain uses TRBV28 and TRBJ2-5, with D possibly TRBD1 on 6 matching bases. Trimming shortened V by 4 bases and J by 5 bases, and 23 bases separated the two germline ends. Germline lookup yields CDR1 MDHEN and CDR2 SYDVKM. This CDR3 region has 17 residues.

V is TRBV6-1 and J is TRBJ1-2; 7 bases are a match to TRBD1. This CDR3 has 15 residues. Germline V gene lookup returns CDR1 MNHNS and CDR2 SASEGT. V lost 5 bases and J lost 7; bases outside the gene matches: 13. The DNA for the CDR3 is TGTGCCAGCAGTAAGCTTCCGACAGGGAAGAGTGGCTACACCTTC. As protein: CASSKLPTGKSGYTF.

This clonotype was detected ten times or more. The chain's CDR3 is CASGGSSYNEQFF. The DNA of the CDR3 is TGTGCCAGCGGGGGGTCCTCCTACAATGAGCAGTTCTTC. This sequence joins TRBV12-3 or TRBV12-4 and TRBJ2-1; maybe TRBD2 (6 bases). The CDR3 runs 13 residues. The ends were cut back, 8 bases at V and 0 bases at J, with 8 bases in the middle.

This clonotype has only a few counts. This chain connects TRBV9 to TRBJ1-2; 7 nucleotides line up with TRBD1. The CDR3 is made up of 16 amino acids. CDR1 is SGDLS, CDR2 YYNGEE, per germline. J gave up 7 bases and V 1 base, and 13 bases lay outside the gene matches. In DNA form, the CDR3 reads TGTGCCAGCAGCGTATCGAGACAGGGATCCCTCGGTGGCTACACCTTC. This gives the protein CASSVSRQGSLGGYTF.